The clone carrying this TCR beta chain was detected only once. The germline CDR1 and CDR2 sequences are SGHAT and FQNNGV. This CDR3 comprises 16 residues. V lost 1 base to trimming and J lost 3 bases; unmatched junction nucleotides: 5. Original handling: For nucleated cells, counts were estimated from reference gene primer amplification. Assay used: immunoSEQ multiplex PCR; TCRdb lists only in-frame clones, some missing. The DNA gave D and trimming, while V, J and clone size come from that table. The sample contains 450,000 to 500,000 clones, 75% to 90% of which appear only once. The entry originates in a study of blood T cell repertoires in COVID-19. On the study more broadly: Samples of COVID-19 (acute and convalescent) were obtained from the United States, Italy and Spain. T cells, B-cell-depleted T cells, or PBMCs provided the cDNA or gDNA that served as material.

This receptor was taken from a human donor in a cohort sampled during active COVID-19. This chain joins TRBV11-2 and TRBJ2-2, with TRBD2 identical over 7 bases. The sample comprised peripheral blood. Here the CDR3 reads CASSLVRDYYTGELFF. CDR3 coding DNA: TGTGCCAGCAGCTTAGTGAGGGACTATTACACCGGGGAGCTGTTTTTT. The full variable domain, rest sourced from reference TRBV11-2 and TRBJ2-2, is EAGVAQSPRYKIIEKRQSVAFWCNPISGHATLYWYQQILGQGPKLLIQFQNNGVVDDSQLPKDRFSAERLKGVDSTLKIQPAKLEDSAVYLCASSLVRDYYTGELFFGEGSRLTVL.